This passage covers 18 T cell receptor beta chains from one sample sequenced in a study of blood T cell repertoires in COVID-19. The protocol was immunoSEQ multiplex PCR, while the TCRdb copy is restricted to in-frame clones and leaves out a portion. The sample comprises 300,000 to 350,000 clones, 80% to 90% of which are singletons, and around 2.1% rests with the top ten. The specimen sequenced was PBMCs or T cells enriched from blood (not recorded which). The receptors shown here come from a man between 25 and 39 years old who had recovered from COVID-19.

This clone was detected once. The CDR3 spells CASSFGERGEAFF. In DNA form, the CDR3 reads TGTGCCAGCAGCTTTGGGGAAAGGGGTGAAGCTTTCTTT. The rearrangement links TRBV11-2 to TRBJ1-1; possibly TRBD1 for D (5 bases). Germline CDR1 SGHAT, CDR2 FQNNGV. CDR3 length: 13 residues. Trimming removed 3 bases at V and 7 bases at J, with 12 bases between.

The rearrangement uses TRBV7-2 and TRBJ2-5; no firm D call. The CDR3 is 13 amino acids. Trimming shortened V by 3 bases and J by 5 bases, and 10 bases separated the two germline ends. Germline loops: CDR1 SGHTA, CDR2 FQGNSA. CDR3 region: CASSFRVSETQYF. The CDR3 DNA reads TGTGCCAGCAGCTTCCGAGTCTCGGAGACCCAGTACTTC. The complete variable domain, with remaining parts taken from reference TRBV7-2 and TRBJ2-5, reads GAGVSQSPSNKVTEKGKDVELRCDPISGHTALYWYRQSLGQGLEFLIYFQGNSAPDKSGLPSDRFSAERTGGSVSTLTIQRTQQEDSAVYLCASSFRVSETQYFGPGTRLLVL.

The gene calls are TRBV29-1 and TRBJ1-3; D is undetermined. The CDR3 is 13 residues long. CDR1 and CDR2 from the germline V gene are SQVTM and ANQGSEA. V lost 0 bases and J 2 bases, leaving 5 bases between the germline ends. Here the CDR3 reads CSVEEYTGNTIYF. DNA for the CDR3: TGCAGCGTTGAAGAATACACTGGAAACACCATATATTTT.

The genes are TRBV7-6 and TRBJ2-2, with D perhaps matching TRBD1 (6 bases). V lost 5 bases, J lost 4 bases, and 17 bases lay in between. The CDR3 is 16 amino acids. Germline CDR1 reads SGHVS; CDR2 reads FNYEAQ. The CDR3 DNA is TGTGCCAGCAGCCCCAGGTGGGACATCAGCACCGGGGAGCTGTTTTTT. It specifies CASSPRWDISTGELFF.

The J gene is TRBJ2-4, the V gene TRBV27; D not certain. The CDR3 runs 16 residues. Germline V gene lookup returns CDR1 MNHEY and CDR2 SMNVEV (reference sequence). Between the trimmed V and J ends, which lost 0 bases and 0 bases, there was a span of 9 bases. The CDR3 here is CASSLSGRLAKNIQYF. CDR3 bases: TGTGCCAGCAGTTTATCTGGCCGATTAGCCAAAAACATTCAGTACTTC.

The genes are TRBV4-1 and TRBJ1-4, with 8 nucleotides matching TRBD1. Germline V gives CDR1 MGHRA, CDR2 YSYEKL. This CDR3 is 14 amino acids long. V shed 1 base and J 5 bases; nucleotides not matched to a gene: 0. CDR3 in amino acids: CASSQGQGNEKLFF. CDR3 nucleotides: TGCGCCAGCAGCCAAGGACAGGGGAATGAAAAACTGTTTTTT.

This chain connects TRBV11-2 to TRBJ2-1, with a possible D match to TRBD2 (6 bases). The CDR3 covers 14 residues. Trimming took 1 base from V and 6 from J, leaving 10 bases between them. The germline V gene has CDR1 SGHAT and CDR2 FQNNGV. CDR3 bases: TGTGCCAGCAGCTTAGCACTAGCTAGCAATGAGCAGTTCTTC. As protein: CASSLALASNEQFF.

The chain is built from TRBV7-6 and TRBJ2-1; TRBD2 aligns across 9 bases. Germline-derived CDR1 and CDR2 are SGHVS and FNYEAQ. This CDR3 is 16 amino acids long. Losses at the gene ends were 0 bases for V and 4 bases for J; bases not matched to a gene: 4. As DNA, the CDR3 is TGTGCCAGCAGCTTAGCTGCAACTAGCGGGTACAATGAGCAGTTCTTC. Amino acid sequence: CASSLAATSGYNEQFF.

The chain uses TRBV10-3 and TRBJ2-2; the D gene is possibly TRBD1 (6 bases). Trimming stripped 1 base from V and 3 bases from J, with 12 bases between. Germline CDR1 and CDR2: ENHRY and SYGVKD. The CDR3 length is 16 residues. The CDR3 loop is CAISELGAFDTGELFF. The CDR3 region has the DNA TGTGCCATCAGTGAGTTGGGGGCCTTCGACACCGGGGAGCTGTTTTTT.

This clone was seen a single time. The chain carries TRBV4-2 and TRBJ2-2, with unresolved D. V was clipped by 0 bases and J by 6 bases, with 14 bases between them. Germline CDR1 is LGHNA and CDR2 is YNFKEQ. The CDR3 consists of 16 residues. The CDR3 protein is CASSQEGFSPPGELFF. DNA of the CDR3: TGTGCCAGCAGCCAAGAGGGCTTTTCTCCCCCCGGGGAGCTGTTTTTT.

The chain joins TRBV6-1 to TRBJ1-5; no definite D call. Germline CDR1 and CDR2: MNHNS and SASEGT. V lost 0 bases and J 0 bases, leaving 15 bases between the germline ends. The CDR3 runs 18 residues. Here the CDR3 reads CASSEANIDYYSNQPQHF. DNA of the CDR3: TGTGCCAGCAGTGAAGCGAATATTGACTACTATAGCAATCAGCCCCAGCATTTT.

The gene calls are TRBV7-8 and TRBJ1-1; D is perhaps TRBD1 (6 bases). The CDR3 totals 14 residues. In germline, CDR1 is SGHVS, CDR2 FQNEAQ. The V end was cut by 2 bases, the J end by 4 bases, with 11 bases between. In DNA, the CDR3 is TGTGCCAGCAGCTTAATCAGAGGGGGCACTGAAGCTTTCTTT. Translation: CASSLIRGGTEAFF.

The rearrangement uses TRBV7-3 and TRBJ2-1, with a possible D match to TRBD2 (5 bases). This CDR3 has 16 residues. Between the trimmed V and J ends, which lost 5 bases and 1 base, there was a span of 15 bases. The germline V gene encodes CDR1 SGHTA and CDR2 FQGTGA. DNA for the CDR3: TGTGCCAGCAGCCCGGGCCGGGATGATTCCTACAATGAGCAGTTCTTC. Translating it yields CASSPGRDDSYNEQFF.

This clone was found once. The rearrangement uses TRBV6-4 and TRBJ2-1; 9 nucleotides line up with TRBD1. V was pared by 3 bases and J by 6 bases, with 9 bases of the junction left unmatched. Germline V lookup: CDR1 MRHNA, CDR2 SNTAGT. CDR3 length equals 16 residues. Written as DNA, the CDR3 is TGTGCCAGCAGTGAGAAACCCGGACAGGGGTCCAATGAGCAGTTCTTC. Translation: CASSEKPGQGSNEQFF.

This chain connects TRBV10-3 to TRBJ1-6; 7 positions match TRBD1. The CDR3 totals 16 residues. In germline, CDR1 is ENHRY, CDR2 SYGVKD. The V gene end was trimmed by 4 bases and the J gene end by 5 bases; junction bases not matched to a gene: 8. The CDR3 loop is CAISATGEWDNSPLHF. For the CDR3, the DNA is TGTGCCATCAGTGCCACAGGGGAGTGGGATAATTCACCCCTCCACTTT.

This chain links TRBV7-8 with TRBJ1-4; D is possibly TRBD1 (5 bases). Germline CDR1 SGHVS, CDR2 FQNEAQ. The CDR3 consists of 13 residues. V lost 3 bases to trimming and J lost 12 bases, with 14 bases between them. CDR3 DNA: TGTGCCAGCAGCTTTCTGCGGGAAGGGGAACTGTTTTTT. Its translation: CASSFLREGELFF.

As concerns this clone: This sample also contains other DNA sequences that code for the same CDR3. The genes are TRBV19 and TRBJ2-1; 14 positions agree with TRBD2. V lost 3 bases to trimming and J lost 7 bases; unmatched junction nucleotides: 2. Germline CDR1 LNHDA, CDR2 SQIVND (reference sequence). The CDR3 extends over 15 amino acids. As DNA, the CDR3 is TGTGCCAGTAGTATCGGGACTAGCGGGGGAAATGAGCAGTTCTTC. Translating it yields CASSIGTSGGNEQFF.

The gene calls are TRBV15 and TRBJ1-5; 7 nucleotides align to TRBD1. Germline loops: CDR1 LNHNV, CDR2 YYDKDF (reference sequence). This CDR3 has 13 residues. The V segment lost 5 bases and the J segment 6 bases; nucleotides outside the gene matches: 4. In nucleotides, the CDR3 is TGTGCCACCAGCGCACAGGGGTTTCAGCCCCAGCATTTT. It specifies CATSAQGFQPQHF.